This T cell receptor beta chain came from a study of shared T cell receptors in the human thymus. V gave up 1 base and J gave up 4 bases, with 17 bases separating them. The CDR3 extends over 17 amino acids. Germline V CDR1 and CDR2: MNHNS, SASEGT. Measured with immunoSEQ multiplex PCR; TCRdb has only the in-frame clones, and not every one. The table includes over 450,000 clones, approximately 78% detected once. The same data also contributed to another study, on human thymus T cells. This second study says: The sample donors, healthy Finnish infants, were having corrective surgery for congenital heart defects. Resections obtained during corrective heart surgery supplied the thymus tissue. Apparent skewing of V and J gene usage characterized both thymic and blood repertoires. Related studies noted strongly shared thymic repertoires across unrelated people.

The sequence was collected from a boy in the first two years of life with a congenital heart defect. V and J are TRBV6-1 and TRBJ1-5; TRBD1 might be the D (6 bases). Material: thymocytes. In DNA, the CDR3 is TGTGCCAGCAGTGAAGTTCAAGGGGGTTGGGCAAATCAGCCCCAGCATTTT. Encoded protein: CASSEVQGGWANQPQHF.